The 16 T cell receptor beta chains in this list originate from one sample, sequenced in a study of T-cell memory formation after mild COVID-19 (dated by TCRdb to the early 2020s). Library method: 5' RACE. Sequencing instrument: Illumina NovaSeq 6000. The public reads were run again by TCRdb, first through fastp at Q25 and then through MiXCR, and only productive beta chains were kept. Every distinct CDR3 protein forms one entry, paired with its most common genes and DNA. This sample has around 34,000 distinct CDR3 sequences in its table, and 7.7% of those were observed once. The top ten clones comprise around 30% of the sample. Sequencing was done on a sample of PBMCs or a T cell subset sorted from them (not recorded which). The receptor set was obtained from a man between 18 and 35 years old who had mild COVID-19 (a few samples of this study predate the infection). The sample titles of this study are shuffled in the database, so cell type and time point are left out; the donor was told from shared clones.

This clonotype was seen a handful of times. The chain carries TRBV5-5 and TRBJ2-3, with a tentative D call TRBD2 (6 bases). V shed 2 bases and J shed 4 bases, with 11 bases lying between them. The CDR3 runs to 14 residues. Per the germline V gene, CDR1 is SGHKS and CDR2 is YYEKEE (reference sequence). The CDR3 protein is CASSLGGVADTQYF. The CDR3 nucleotides read TGTGCCAGCAGCTTAGGCGGGGTGGCAGATACGCAGTATTTT.

Many counts were recorded for this clonotype. This chain uses TRBV7-8 with TRBJ1-5; the D gene is possibly TRBD1 (5 bases). Germline CDR1 reads SGHVS; CDR2 reads FQNEAQ. Trimming took 5 bases from V and 1 from J, leaving 12 bases between them. The CDR3 contains 15 residues. The CDR3 nucleotides read TGTGCCAGCAGCAACCGGGACGGAAGCAATCAGCCCCAGCATTTT. It translates to CASSNRDGSNQPQHF.

The chain employs TRBV6-4 and TRBJ2-1; D possibly corresponds to TRBD2 (7 bases). There are 14 residues in the CDR3. Per the germline V gene, CDR1 is MRHNA and CDR2 is SNTAGT. V shed 6 bases and J shed 8 bases, with 17 bases lying between them. CDR3 residues: CASSSAGEGDEQFF. In DNA form, the CDR3 reads TGTGCCAGCAGCTCGGCGGGGGAGGGGGATGAGCAGTTCTTC.

In its sample, this clonotype was seen many times. The J gene is TRBJ2-7, the V gene TRBV12-3 or TRBV12-4, with TRBD1 identical over 8 bases. Unmatched junction bases numbered 5, after V lost 5 bases and J lost 2 bases. The CDR3 spans 14 residues. CDR3 loop: CASSKGQGAYEQYV. The CDR3 nucleotides are TGTGCCAGCAGTAAAGGACAGGGCGCCTACGAGCAGTACGTC.

This clonotype has at least ten counts. This sequence joins TRBV28 and TRBJ2-7; 7 bases fit TRBD2. Germline CDR1 MDHEN, CDR2 SYDVKM. The CDR3 contains 12 residues. J lost 6 bases, V lost 3 bases, and 2 bases had no gene match. The CDR3 DNA reads TGTGCCAGCAGTTTGTCGGGGGGCGAGCAGTACGTC. Protein: CASSLSGGEQYV.

Ten or more counts support this clonotype. This sequence joins TRBV19 and TRBJ2-1; 7 bases fit TRBD2. Germline CDR1 is LNHDA and CDR2 is SQIVND (reference sequence). J lost 0 bases, V lost 9 bases, and 2 bases had no gene match. The CDR3 totals 13 residues. This CDR3 reads CASGGYSYNEQFF. As DNA, the CDR3 is TGTGCCAGCGGGGGGTACTCCTACAATGAGCAGTTCTTC.

The rearrangement uses TRBV11-3 and TRBJ2-3, with D perhaps matching TRBD2 (5 bases). From germline, CDR1 is SGHNT and CDR2 YENEEA. V was clipped by 4 bases and J by 6 bases, with 14 bases between them. This CDR3 is built from 14 residues. CDR3 nucleotide sequence: TGTGCCAGCAGCTCGGGAACTCTTGGTGATACGCAGTATTTT. Protein: CASSSGTLGDTQYF.

This clonotype was observed a few times. J is TRBJ2-3 and V is TRBV5-4, with a weak D call TRBD2 (7 bases). This CDR3 is built from 14 residues. From germline, CDR1 is SGHNT and CDR2 YYREEE (reference sequence). Trimming stripped 7 bases from V and 5 bases from J, with 17 bases between. This CDR3 is CASPSRGAEDTQYF. CDR3 in DNA: TGTGCCAGCCCTTCCCGGGGGGCTGAAGATACGCAGTATTTT.

This clonotype was counted many times. The J gene is TRBJ2-7, the V gene TRBV7-2, with D possibly TRBD2 on 6 matching bases. Trimming pared 3 bases from V and 1 base from J, leaving 13 bases between. The CDR3 sequence is 15 residues long. The V gene's germline CDR1 is SGHTA and CDR2 FQGNSA. CDR3 loop: CASSFRGTGSYEQYV. DNA for the CDR3: TGTGCCAGCAGCTTCCGGGGGACTGGGTCCTACGAGCAGTACGTC.

In this sample, this clonotype turned up many times. The J gene is TRBJ2-2, the V gene TRBV19, with TRBD1 as a possible D gene (5 bases). Germline V CDR1 and CDR2: LNHDA, SQIVND (reference sequence). There are 13 residues in the CDR3. Trimming left V 6 bases short and J 3 bases short, with 8 bases between. The CDR3 protein is CASSLQDTGELFF. For the CDR3, the DNA is TGTGCCAGTAGCCTACAGGACACCGGGGAGCTGTTTTTT.

The table lists this clonotype with many counts. The V and J genes are TRBV7-9 and TRBJ2-7; 7 bases map to TRBD1. After removal of 4 bases from V and 1 base from J, the junction contained 13 bases not matched to a gene. In germline, CDR1 is SEHNR, CDR2 FQNEAQ (reference sequence). CDR3 length: 17 amino acids. Here the CDR3 DNA reads TGTGCCAGCAGCTCGAGGGGGCGACAGGGAAGGTCCTACGAGCAGTACTTC. Protein sequence: CASSSRGRQGRSYEQYF.

This clonotype occurred many times. The rearrangement links TRBV4-3 to TRBJ2-1, with TRBD1 as a possible D gene (6 bases). Germline CDR1 is LGHNA and CDR2 is YSLEER. This CDR3 contains 16 residues. Trimming left V 4 bases short and J 2 bases short, with 15 bases between. The CDR3 reads CASSLDGTRPYNEQFF. CDR3 sequence (DNA): TGCGCCAGCAGCCTAGACGGGACAAGACCCTACAATGAGCAGTTCTTC.

This clonotype was observed many times. J is TRBJ2-5 and V is TRBV24-1, with TRBD2 matching over 8 bases. V lost 10 bases and J lost 0; bases outside the gene matches: 3. Germline V gene sequence: CDR1 KGHDR, CDR2 SFDVKD. This CDR3 spans 13 amino acids. The CDR3 sequence: CATQGLDQETQYF. The CDR3 bases are TGTGCCACGCAGGGACTAGACCAAGAGACCCAGTACTTC.

This clonotype showed up many times. At one end, the junction sequence differs from germline, possibly due to a read error. This chain joins TRBV4-3 and TRBJ1-3; D unresolved. Per germline, CDR1 LGHNA and CDR2 YSLEER. This CDR3 has 12 residues. The CDR3 DNA reads as TGCGCCAGCAGCCAAGACAATTCGGCCATGCATTTT. Its translation: CASSQDNSAMHF.

This clonotype was recorded at least ten times. The rearrangement joins TRBV6-6 to TRBJ2-3; 7 bases are a match to TRBD1. CDR3 length equals 14 residues. From germline, CDR1 is MNHNY and CDR2 SVGAGI (reference sequence). Trimming cost V 6 bases and J 10 bases; bases outside gene matches: 13. The chain's CDR3 is CASSSIKQGKSQYF. The CDR3 coding sequence is TGTGCCAGCAGCTCAATTAAACAGGGGAAATCGCAGTATTTT.

V and J are TRBV10-1 and TRBJ2-7; D might be TRBD1 (5 bases). CDR1 is WNHNN, CDR2 SYGVQD, per germline (reference sequence). The CDR3 length is 17 residues. V was cut by 2 bases and J by 3 bases, with 20 bases left in between. The CDR3 DNA reads TGCGCCAGCAGTGAGCCTAATAGGGGTGGACGGATCTACGAGCAGTACTTC. Translating it yields CASSEPNRGGRIYEQYF.